A single TCR beta chain is shown here with its context. These data come from a study of shared clonotypes between healthy human individuals. Overall study: Each donor had three CD4 naive, three CD4 memory, two CD8 naive and one CD8 memory plate.

Germline values: CDR1 WNHNN, CDR2 SYGVQD (reference sequence). Trimming took off 2 bases at V and 4 bases at J, with 13 bases between the two ends. The CDR3 runs 15 residues. Naive CD8 cells, CD45RO-negative and positively selected for CCR7, excluded terminally differentiated effector memory CD45RA+ cells. Only in-frame clones appear in the TCRdb table, and some are missing; sequencing was by immunoSEQ multiplex PCR. This sample has just over 2,000,000 clones, with 85% to 95% found just once. The sequenced sample was naive CD8+ T cells sorted from blood. The rearrangement links TRBV10-1 to TRBJ2-3, with D uncertain. The receptor was isolated from a man aged 18 to 30 in good health. CDR3 protein: CASSEGAYRADTQYF. CDR3 sequence (DNA): TGCGCCAGCAGTGAGGGAGCCTATAGGGCAGATACGCAGTATTTT.